This T cell receptor beta chain was profiled in a study of blood T cell repertoires in COVID-19 (dated by TCRdb to about 2020). Background for the entire study: Samples covering the acute and convalescent phases of COVID-19 were provided by collaborators in the United States, Italy and Spain. Deeply sampled blood TCRbeta repertoires from subjects exposed to, actively infected with, or recovered from COVID-19 were included in the dataset. A freely available public database, intended as a resource for researchers studying the immune response to SARS-CoV-2, is where the repertoires were released. The samples were drawn from the first 160 participants of the ongoing ImmuneRACE study and from 1,254 subjects provided by 6 global collaborators. Sample metadata almost always included a de-identified subject ID, COVID-19 status, age in years and sex. HLA class I and class II types, where available, came from metadata supplied by the sample provider rather than from assay-based typing. The prospective study material was composed of cDNA or gDNA derived from T cells, B-cell-depleted T cells, or PBMCs. On the study overall, not on this receptor specifically: How much clinical and demographic metadata was included differed by source and by participant, and the metadata was provided uncurated.

TCRbeta CDR3 regions were amplified from genomic DNA by means of the immunoSEQ Assay, a bias-controlled multiplex PCR. Turning to the authors' computational methods: The number of nucleated cells in each sample was estimated from the amplification of reference gene primers within the assay. To quantify the absolute abundance of each unique TCRbeta CDR3 rearrangement, sequence reads were collapsed and filtered. For each sample, productive Simpson clonality was calculated by taking the square root of Simpson's diversity index across productive rearrangements. TCRdb took over this immuneACCESS table, retaining in-frame rearrangements with V and J assigned. Such tables are incomplete; in checked studies, under half of the missing clones stem from an unresolved V gene, and the remainder is unexplained. The V and J calls and clone size were taken over from that table, and D and trimming were inferred from the DNA. The sample table lists about 670,000 clones, around 89% of them with a count of one. The ten largest clones take up 0.2% to 0.3% of the sample.

Each collaborating institution followed its own protocols to collect whole blood in K2EDTA tubes. For TCRbeta analysis, collaborators shipped samples as frozen whole blood, isolated PBMCs, or DNA extracted from either of those sample types. Regarding this clone: Its binding antigen is unknown. Base-call qualities are not available, and no considerably larger clone is one nucleotide away.

This clonotype was sampled from a young woman with acute or convalescent COVID-19. The sequencing sample was made of peripheral blood.

The DNA sequence is given as TGTGCCAGTAGTACAGGACAGACCATGAACACTGAAGCTTTCTTT. Its coded protein is CASSTGQTMNTEAFF. This chain is built from TRBV19 and TRBJ1-1, and possibly TRBD1, on 6 matching bases. The CDR3 measures 15 amino acids from cysteine to phenylalanine. Only the CDR3 part of the read is kept: 45 bases, read in frame from the first base. Deletion took 4 bases off V and 0 bases off J, with a span of 12 bases between the germline ends. CDR1 and CDR2, looked up from the germline V gene (reference sequence), are LNHDA and SQIVND.